The sequence of this TCR beta chain was determined in a study of cytomegalovirus exposure and HLA in healthy donors. Findings and caveats of the study: A missense variant in DCLRE1C was later tied to TCR beta V- and J-gene trimming. In a later analysis, specific HLA alleles were associated with around 17,000 TCR beta sequences at a 0.05 false discovery rate. Under in vitro conditions, three CMV-associated chains were confirmed as specific for CMV antigens.

The PCR was carried out with 60 Vbeta primers and 13 Jbeta primers. The protocol was immunoSEQ multiplex PCR, while the TCRdb copy is restricted to in-frame clones and leaves out a portion. Seen here are under 100,000 clones, over 65% observed once, and the top ten hold more than 2.5%. The germline V gene encodes CDR1 SGHNT and CDR2 YYREEE (reference sequence). CDR3 length: 14 amino acids. Details on this clone: The antigen is undetermined.

The material sequenced was PBMCs. The receptor was isolated from a middle-aged man in good health and CMV-seronegative. The chain couples TRBV5-4 to TRBJ2-5; D may be TRBD2 (6 bases). The J call may be wrong; the DNA end is better matched by TRBJ2-7. The CDR3: CASRSRDPHSEQYF. The CDR3 coding sequence is TGTGCCAGCAGGTCGCGGGACCCTCATTCCGAGCAGTACTTC.